This T cell receptor (beta chain) stems from a study of metastatic and nonmetastatic thyroid tumors. Study in general: Repertoires were compared across blood and tumor or nodule tissue from malignant and benign thyroid patients.

General observations from the study: TCR beta diversity was reportedly significantly higher in malignant thyroid tumors than benign nodules, in blood and tumor.

The entire patient cohort was treatment-naive prior to thyroid surgery. Germline V gene lookup returns CDR1 SGHTA and CDR2 FQGNSA. Germline trimming cut 1 base from V and 3 bases from J; bases unmatched to any gene: 4. The CDR3 loop spans 15 amino acids. This clone has at least ten counts. The antigen remains undetermined. With MiXCR, TCRdb reprocessed the PCR reads. The sample lists about 42,000 clones; around 10% were seen once. Sequenced input: blood. This TCR was recovered from a male donor with papillary thyroid cancer or a benign thyroid nodule (not recorded which). Some clones in this sample may be carry-over from other donors' samples. The J gene is TRBJ2-3, the V gene TRBV7-2, with 7 bases matching TRBD2. The CDR3 DNA is TGTGCCAGCAGCTTAGATGGGGGGGGGACAGATACGCAGTATTTT. Its translation: CASSLDGGGTDTQYF.